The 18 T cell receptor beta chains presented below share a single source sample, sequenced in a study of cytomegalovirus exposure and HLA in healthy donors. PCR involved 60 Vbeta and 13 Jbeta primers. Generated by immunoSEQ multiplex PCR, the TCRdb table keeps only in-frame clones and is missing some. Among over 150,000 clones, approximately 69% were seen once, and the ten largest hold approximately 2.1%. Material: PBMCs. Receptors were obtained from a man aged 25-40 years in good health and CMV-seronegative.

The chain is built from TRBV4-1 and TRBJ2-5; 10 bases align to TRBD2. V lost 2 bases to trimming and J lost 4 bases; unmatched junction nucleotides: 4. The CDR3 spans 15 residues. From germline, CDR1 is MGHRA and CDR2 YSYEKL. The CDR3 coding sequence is TGCGCCAGCAGCCAAAGCGGGGGGGCCCTAGAGACCCAGTACTTC. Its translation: CASSQSGGALETQYF.

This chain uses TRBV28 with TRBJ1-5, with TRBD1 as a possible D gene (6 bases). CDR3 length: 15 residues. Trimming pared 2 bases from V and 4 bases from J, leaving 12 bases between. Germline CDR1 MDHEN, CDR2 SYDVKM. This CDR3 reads CASSLRTELNQPQHF. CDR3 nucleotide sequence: TGTGCCAGCAGTTTAAGGACAGAGCTTAATCAGCCCCAGCATTTT.

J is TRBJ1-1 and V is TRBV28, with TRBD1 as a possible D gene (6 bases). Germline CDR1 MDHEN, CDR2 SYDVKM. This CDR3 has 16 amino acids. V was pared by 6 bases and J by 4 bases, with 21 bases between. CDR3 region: CASSGGGTQRSTEAFF. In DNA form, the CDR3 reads TGTGCCAGCAGCGGAGGTGGGACACAAAGGAGCACTGAAGCTTTCTTT.

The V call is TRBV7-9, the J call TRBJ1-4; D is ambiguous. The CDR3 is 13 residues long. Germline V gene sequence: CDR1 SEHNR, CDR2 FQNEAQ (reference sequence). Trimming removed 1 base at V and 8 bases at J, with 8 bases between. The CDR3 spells CASSLGQVEKLFF. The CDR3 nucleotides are TGTGCCAGCAGCTTAGGCCAGGTGGAAAAACTGTTTTTT.

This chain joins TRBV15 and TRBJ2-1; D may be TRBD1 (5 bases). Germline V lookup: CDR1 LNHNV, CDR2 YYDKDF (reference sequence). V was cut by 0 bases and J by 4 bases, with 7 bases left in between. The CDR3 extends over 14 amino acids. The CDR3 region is CATSREQEYNEQFF. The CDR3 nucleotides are TGTGCCACCAGCAGAGAACAGGAGTACAATGAGCAGTTCTTC. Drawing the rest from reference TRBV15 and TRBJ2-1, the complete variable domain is DAMVIQNPRYQVTQFGKPVTLSCSQTLNHNVMYWYQQKSSQAPKLLFHYYDKDFNNEADTPDNFQSRRPNTSFCFLDIRSPGLGDTAMYLCATSREQEYNEQFFGPGTRLTVL.

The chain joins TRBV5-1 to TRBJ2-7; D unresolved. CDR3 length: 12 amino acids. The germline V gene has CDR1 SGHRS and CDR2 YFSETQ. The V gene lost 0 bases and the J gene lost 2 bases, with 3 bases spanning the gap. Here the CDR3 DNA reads TGCGCCAGCAGCTTGGAGCCCTACGAGCAGTACTTC. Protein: CASSLEPYEQYF. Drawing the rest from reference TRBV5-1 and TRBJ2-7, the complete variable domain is KAGVTQTPRYLIKTRGQQVTLSCSPISGHRSVSWYQQTPGQGLQFLFEYFSETQRNKGNFPGRFSGRQFSNSRSEMNVSTLELGDSALYLCASSLEPYEQYFGPGTRLTVT.

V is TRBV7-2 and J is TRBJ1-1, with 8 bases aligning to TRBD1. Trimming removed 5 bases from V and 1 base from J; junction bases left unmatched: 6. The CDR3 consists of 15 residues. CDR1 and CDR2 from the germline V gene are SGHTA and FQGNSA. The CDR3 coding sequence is TGTGCCAGCAGCCGGCGGCAGGGGGCGAACACTGAAGCTTTCTTT. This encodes CASSRRQGANTEAFF.

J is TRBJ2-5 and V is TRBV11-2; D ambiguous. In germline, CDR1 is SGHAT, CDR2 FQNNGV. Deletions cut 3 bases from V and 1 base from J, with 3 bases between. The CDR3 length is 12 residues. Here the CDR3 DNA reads TGTGCCAGCAGCTTCATCCAAGAGACCCAGTACTTC. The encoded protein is CASSFIQETQYF.

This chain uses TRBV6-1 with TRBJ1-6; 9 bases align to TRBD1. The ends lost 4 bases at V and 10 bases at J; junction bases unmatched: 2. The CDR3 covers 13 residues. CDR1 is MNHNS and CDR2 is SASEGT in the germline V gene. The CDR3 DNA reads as TGTGCCAGCAGTGGGACAGGGGACTCACCCCTCCACTTT. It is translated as CASSGTGDSPLHF.

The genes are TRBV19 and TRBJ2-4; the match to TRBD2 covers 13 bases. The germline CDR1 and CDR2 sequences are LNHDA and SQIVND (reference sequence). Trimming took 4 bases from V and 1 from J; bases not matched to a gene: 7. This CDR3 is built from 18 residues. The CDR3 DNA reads TGTGCCAGTAGTACCGGGACTAGCGGGGATTATGCCAAAAACATTCAGTACTTC. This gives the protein CASSTGTSGDYAKNIQYF.

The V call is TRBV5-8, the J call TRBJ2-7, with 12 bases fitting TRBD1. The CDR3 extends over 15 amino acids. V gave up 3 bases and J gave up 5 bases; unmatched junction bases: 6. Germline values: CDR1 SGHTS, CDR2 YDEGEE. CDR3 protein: CASSSPGTGGNEQYF. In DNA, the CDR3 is TGTGCCAGCAGCTCACCAGGGACAGGGGGCAACGAGCAGTACTTC. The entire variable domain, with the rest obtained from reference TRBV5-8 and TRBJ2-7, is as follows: EAGVTQSPTHLIKTRGQQATLRCSPISGHTSVYWYQQALGLGLQFLLWYDEGEERNRGNFPPRFSGRQFPNYSSELNVNALELEDSALYLCASSSPGTGGNEQYFGPGTRLTVT.

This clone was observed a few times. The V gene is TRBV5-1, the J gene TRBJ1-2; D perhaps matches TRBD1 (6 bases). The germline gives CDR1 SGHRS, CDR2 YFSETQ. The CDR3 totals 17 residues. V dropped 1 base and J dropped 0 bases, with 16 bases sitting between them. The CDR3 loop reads CASSLSTGQGTNYGYTF. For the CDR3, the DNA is TGCGCCAGCAGCTTGTCGACTGGGCAGGGGACTAACTATGGCTACACCTTC. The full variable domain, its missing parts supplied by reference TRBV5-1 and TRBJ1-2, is KAGVTQTPRYLIKTRGQQVTLSCSPISGHRSVSWYQQTPGQGLQFLFEYFSETQRNKGNFPGRFSGRQFSNSRSEMNVSTLELGDSALYLCASSLSTGQGTNYGYTFGSGTRLTVV.

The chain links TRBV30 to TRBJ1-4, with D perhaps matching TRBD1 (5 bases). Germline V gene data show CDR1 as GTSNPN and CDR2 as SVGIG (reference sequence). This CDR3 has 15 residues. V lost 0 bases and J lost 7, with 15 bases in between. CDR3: CAWSVLLGLGEKLFF. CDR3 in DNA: TGTGCCTGGAGTGTATTATTGGGACTTGGTGAAAAACTGTTTTTT.

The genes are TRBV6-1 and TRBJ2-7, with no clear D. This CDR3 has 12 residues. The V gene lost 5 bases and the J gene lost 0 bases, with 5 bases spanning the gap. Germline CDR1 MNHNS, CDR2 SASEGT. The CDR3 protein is CASSLDSYEQYF. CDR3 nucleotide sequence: TGTGCCAGCAGTCTAGACTCCTACGAGCAGTACTTC.

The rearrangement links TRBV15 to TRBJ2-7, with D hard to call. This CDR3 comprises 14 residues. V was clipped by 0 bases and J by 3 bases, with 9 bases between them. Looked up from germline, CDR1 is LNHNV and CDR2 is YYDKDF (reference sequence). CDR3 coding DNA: TGTGCCACCAGCAGAGAGACTTTCGGCTACGAGCAGTACTTC. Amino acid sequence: CATSRETFGYEQYF.

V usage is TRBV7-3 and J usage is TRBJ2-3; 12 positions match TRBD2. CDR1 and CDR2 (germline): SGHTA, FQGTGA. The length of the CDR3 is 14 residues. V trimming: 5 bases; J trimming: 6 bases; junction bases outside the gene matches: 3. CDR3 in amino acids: CASSLTSGGDTQYF. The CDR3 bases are TGTGCCAGCAGCCTCACTAGCGGGGGGGATACGCAGTATTTT. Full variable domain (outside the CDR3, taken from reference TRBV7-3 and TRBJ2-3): GAGVSQTPSNKVTEKGKYVELRCDPISGHTALYWYRQSLGQGPEFLIYFQGTGAADDSGLPNDRFFAVRPEGSVSTLKIQRTERGDSAVYLCASSLTSGGDTQYFGPGTRLTVL.

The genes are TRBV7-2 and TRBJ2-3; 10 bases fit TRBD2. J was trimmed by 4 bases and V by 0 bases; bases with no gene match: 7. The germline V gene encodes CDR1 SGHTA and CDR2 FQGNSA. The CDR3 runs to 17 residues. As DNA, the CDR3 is TGTGCCAGCAGCTTAGCGGCAGCGGGGGGGCATTCAGATACGCAGTATTTT. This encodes CASSLAAAGGHSDTQYF.

CDR3 sequence reads: CATSREEGAGQPQHF. The CDR3 DNA follows: TGTGCCACCAGCAGAGAAGAGGGGGCGGGTCAGCCCCAGCATTTT. The genes are TRBV15 and TRBJ1-5; 7 bases align to TRBD1. Trimming at V came to 0 bases and at J to 6 bases, leaving 5 bases not matched to a gene. CDR3 length equals 15 residues. Germline CDR1 and CDR2: LNHNV and YYDKDF (reference sequence).